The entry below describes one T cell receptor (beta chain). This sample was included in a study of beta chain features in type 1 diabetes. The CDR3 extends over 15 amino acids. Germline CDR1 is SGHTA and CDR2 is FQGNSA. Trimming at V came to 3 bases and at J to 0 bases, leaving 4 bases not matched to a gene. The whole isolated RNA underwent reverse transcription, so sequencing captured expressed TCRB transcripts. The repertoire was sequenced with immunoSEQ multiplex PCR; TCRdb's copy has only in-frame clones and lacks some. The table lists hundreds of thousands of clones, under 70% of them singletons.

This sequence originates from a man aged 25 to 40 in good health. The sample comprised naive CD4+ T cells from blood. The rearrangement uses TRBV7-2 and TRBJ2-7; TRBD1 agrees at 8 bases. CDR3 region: CASSLTGQASYEQYF. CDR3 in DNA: TGTGCCAGCAGCTTGACGGGACAGGCCTCCTACGAGCAGTACTTC. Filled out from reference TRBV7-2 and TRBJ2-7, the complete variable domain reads GAGVSQSPSNKVTEKGKDVELRCDPISGHTALYWYRQSLGQGLEFLIYFQGNSAPDKSGLPSDRFSAERTGGSVSTLTIQRTQQEDSAVYLCASSLTGQASYEQYFGPGTRLTVT.